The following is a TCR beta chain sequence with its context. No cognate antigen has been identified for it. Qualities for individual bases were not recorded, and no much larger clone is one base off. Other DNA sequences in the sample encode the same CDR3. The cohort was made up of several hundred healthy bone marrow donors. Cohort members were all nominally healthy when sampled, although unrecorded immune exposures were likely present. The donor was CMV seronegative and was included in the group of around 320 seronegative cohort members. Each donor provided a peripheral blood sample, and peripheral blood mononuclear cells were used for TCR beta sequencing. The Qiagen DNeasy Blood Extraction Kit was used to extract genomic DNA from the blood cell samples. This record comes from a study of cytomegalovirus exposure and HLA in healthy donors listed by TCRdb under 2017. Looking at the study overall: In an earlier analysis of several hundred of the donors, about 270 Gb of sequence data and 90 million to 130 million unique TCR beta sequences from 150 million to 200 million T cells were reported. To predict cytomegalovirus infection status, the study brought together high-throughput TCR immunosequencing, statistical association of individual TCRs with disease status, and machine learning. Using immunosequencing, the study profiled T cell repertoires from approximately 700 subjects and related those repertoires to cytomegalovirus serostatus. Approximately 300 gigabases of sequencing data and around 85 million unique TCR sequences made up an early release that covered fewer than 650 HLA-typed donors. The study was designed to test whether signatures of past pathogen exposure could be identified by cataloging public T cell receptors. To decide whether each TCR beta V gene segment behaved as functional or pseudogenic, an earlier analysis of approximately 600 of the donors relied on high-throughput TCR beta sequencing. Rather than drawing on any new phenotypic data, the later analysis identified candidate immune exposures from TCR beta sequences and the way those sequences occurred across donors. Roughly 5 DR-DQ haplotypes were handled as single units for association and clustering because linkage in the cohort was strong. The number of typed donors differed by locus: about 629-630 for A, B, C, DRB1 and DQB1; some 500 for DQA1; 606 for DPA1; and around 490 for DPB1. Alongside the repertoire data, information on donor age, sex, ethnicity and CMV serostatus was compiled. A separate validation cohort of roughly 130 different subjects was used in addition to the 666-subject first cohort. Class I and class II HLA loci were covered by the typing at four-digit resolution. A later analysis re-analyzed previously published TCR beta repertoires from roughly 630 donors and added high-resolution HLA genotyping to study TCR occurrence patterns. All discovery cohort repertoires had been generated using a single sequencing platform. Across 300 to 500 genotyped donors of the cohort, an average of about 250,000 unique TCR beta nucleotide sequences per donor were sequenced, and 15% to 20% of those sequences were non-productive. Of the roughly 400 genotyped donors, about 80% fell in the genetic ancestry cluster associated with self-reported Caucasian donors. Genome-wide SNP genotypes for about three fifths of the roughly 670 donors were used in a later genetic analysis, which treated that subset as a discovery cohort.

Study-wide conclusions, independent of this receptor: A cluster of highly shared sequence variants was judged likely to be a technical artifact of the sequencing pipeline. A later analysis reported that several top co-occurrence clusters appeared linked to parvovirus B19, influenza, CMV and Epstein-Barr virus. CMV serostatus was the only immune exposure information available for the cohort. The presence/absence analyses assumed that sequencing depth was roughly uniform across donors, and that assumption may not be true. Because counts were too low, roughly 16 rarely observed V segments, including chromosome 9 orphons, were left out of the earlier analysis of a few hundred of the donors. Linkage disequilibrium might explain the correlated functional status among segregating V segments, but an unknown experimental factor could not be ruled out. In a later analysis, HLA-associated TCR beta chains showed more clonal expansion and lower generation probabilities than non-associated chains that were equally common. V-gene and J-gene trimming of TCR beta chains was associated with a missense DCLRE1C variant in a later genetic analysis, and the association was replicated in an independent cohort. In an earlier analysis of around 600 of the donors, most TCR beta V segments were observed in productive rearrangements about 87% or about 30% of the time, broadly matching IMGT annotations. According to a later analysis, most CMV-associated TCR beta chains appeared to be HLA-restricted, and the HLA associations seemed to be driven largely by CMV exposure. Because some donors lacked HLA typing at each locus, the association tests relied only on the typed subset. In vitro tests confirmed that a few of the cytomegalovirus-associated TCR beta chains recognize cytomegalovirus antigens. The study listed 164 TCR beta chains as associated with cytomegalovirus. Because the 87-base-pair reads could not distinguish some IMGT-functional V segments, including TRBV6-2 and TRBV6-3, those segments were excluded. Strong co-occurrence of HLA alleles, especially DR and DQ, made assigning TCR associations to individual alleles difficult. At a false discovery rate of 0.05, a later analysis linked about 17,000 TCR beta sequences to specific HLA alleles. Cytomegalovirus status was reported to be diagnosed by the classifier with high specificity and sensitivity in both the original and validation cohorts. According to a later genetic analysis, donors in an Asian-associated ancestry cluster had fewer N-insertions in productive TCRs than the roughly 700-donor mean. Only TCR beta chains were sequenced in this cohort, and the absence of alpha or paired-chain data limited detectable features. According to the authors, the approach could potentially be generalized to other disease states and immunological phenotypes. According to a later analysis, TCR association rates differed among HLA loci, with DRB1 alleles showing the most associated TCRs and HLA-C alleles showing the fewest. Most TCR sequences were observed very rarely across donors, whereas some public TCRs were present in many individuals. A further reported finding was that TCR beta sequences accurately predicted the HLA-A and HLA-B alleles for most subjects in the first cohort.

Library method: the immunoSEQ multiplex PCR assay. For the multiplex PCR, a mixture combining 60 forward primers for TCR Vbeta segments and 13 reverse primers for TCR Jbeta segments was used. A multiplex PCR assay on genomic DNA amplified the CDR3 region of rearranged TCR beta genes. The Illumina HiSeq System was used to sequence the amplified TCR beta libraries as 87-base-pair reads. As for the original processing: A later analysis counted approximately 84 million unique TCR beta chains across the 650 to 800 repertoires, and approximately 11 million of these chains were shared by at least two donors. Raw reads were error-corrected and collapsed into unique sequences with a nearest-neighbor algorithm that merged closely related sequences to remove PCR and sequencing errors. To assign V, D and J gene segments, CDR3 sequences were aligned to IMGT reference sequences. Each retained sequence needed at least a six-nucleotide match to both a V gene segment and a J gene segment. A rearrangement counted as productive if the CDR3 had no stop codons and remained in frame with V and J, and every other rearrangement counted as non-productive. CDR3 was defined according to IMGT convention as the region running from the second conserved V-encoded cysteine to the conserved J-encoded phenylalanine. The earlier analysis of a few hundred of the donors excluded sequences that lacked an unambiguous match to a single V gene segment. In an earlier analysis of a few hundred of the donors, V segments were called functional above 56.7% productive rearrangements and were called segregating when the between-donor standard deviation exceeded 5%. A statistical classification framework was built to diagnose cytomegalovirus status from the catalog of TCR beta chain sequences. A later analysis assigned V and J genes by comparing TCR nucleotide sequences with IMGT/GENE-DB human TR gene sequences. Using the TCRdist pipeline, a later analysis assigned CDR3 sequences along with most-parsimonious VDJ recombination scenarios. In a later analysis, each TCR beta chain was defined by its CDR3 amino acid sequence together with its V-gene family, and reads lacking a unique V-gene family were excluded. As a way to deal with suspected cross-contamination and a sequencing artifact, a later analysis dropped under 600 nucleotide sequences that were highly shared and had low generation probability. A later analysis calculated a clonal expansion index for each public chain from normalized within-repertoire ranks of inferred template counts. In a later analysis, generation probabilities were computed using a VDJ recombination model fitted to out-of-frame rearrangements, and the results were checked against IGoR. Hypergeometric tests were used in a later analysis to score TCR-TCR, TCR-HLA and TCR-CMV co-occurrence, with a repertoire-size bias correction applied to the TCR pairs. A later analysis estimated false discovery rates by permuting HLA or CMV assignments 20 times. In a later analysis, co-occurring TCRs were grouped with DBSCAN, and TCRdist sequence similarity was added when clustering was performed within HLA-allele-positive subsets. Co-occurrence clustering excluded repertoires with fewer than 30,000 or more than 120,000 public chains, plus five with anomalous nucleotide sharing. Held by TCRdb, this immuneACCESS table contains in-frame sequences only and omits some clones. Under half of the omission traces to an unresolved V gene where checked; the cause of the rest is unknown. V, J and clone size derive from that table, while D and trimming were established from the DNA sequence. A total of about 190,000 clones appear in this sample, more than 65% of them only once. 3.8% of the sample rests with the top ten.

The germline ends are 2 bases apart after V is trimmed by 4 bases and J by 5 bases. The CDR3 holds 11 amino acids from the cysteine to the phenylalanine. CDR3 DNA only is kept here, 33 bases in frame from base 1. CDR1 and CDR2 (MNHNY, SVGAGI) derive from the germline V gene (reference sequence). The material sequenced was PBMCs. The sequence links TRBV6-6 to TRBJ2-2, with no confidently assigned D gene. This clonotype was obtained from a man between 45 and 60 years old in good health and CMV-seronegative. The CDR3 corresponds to CASSSTGELFF. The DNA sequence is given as TGTGCCAGCAGTTCAACCGGGGAGCTGTTTTTT.